This T cell receptor beta chain was identified in a study of T-cell memory formation after mild COVID-19. From 5'RACE with constant-segment primers came TCR alpha and TCR beta cDNA libraries that carried sample barcodes and UMIs. TCRdb called the 5' RACE reads again in MiXCR, with one record for every CDR3 protein. The sample carries approximately 350,000 distinct CDR3 sequences, 25% to 30% recorded once. The CDR3 runs to 13 residues. V trimming: 3 bases; J trimming: 6 bases; junction bases outside the gene matches: 4. Looked up from germline, CDR1 is SQVTM and CDR2 is ANQGSEA. V is TRBV29-1 and J is TRBJ2-1, with 8 bases fitting TRBD2. Sequencing input: PBMCs or a T cell subset sorted from them (not recorded which). This TCR was recovered from an adult woman who had mild COVID-19 (a few samples of this study predate the infection). Cell type and time point are not known. CDR3 residues: CSVDLAGSNEQFF. In DNA form, the CDR3 reads TGCAGCGTTGACTTAGCGGGGTCCAATGAGCAGTTCTTC.